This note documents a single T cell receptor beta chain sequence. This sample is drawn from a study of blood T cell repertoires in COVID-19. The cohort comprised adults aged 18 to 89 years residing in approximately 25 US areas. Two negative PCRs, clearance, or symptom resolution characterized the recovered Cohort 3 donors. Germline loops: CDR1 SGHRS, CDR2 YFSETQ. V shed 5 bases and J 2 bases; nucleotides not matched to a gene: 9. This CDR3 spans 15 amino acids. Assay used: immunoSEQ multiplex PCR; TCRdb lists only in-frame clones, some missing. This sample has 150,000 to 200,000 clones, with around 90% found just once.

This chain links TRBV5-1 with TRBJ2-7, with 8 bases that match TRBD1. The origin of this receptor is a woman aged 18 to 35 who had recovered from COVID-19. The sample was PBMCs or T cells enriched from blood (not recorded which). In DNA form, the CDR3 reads TGCGCCAGCAGATCCCGACAGGGGATAACCTACGAGCAGTACTTC. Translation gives CASRSRQGITYEQYF.